This T cell receptor (beta chain) came from a study of early T cells in non-severe SARS-CoV-2 infection. Study-wide background: Alpha and beta chains were unpaired, from unsorted whole-blood bulk RNA. Study observations and caveats: Reliance on VDJdb matching favored anti-spike CD8 responses; private and CD4 specificities were missed.

Unique molecular identifiers were added to individual cDNA molecules. From the 5' RACE reads, TCRdb called clonotypes with MiXCR, one entry per CDR3 protein. The sample has 99,000 or so distinct CDR3 sequences; roughly 15% are singletons. There are 16 residues in the CDR3. Losses at the gene ends were 7 bases for V and 4 bases for J; bases not matched to a gene: 12. This clonotype was counted ten times or more. Its antigen remains unknown. The TCR originated in an adult who was a healthcare worker with PCR-confirmed SARS-CoV-2 infection or an uninfected control (not recorded which). The chain carries TRBV12-3 or TRBV12-4 and TRBJ1-1, with 10 bases matching TRBD1. Sequencing was performed on whole blood. The CDR3, as DNA: TGTGCCAGCACCATCCGGGACAGGGGAAAAGGCACTGAAGCTTTCTTT. This codes for CASTIRDRGKGTEAFF.